This TCR beta chain was identified in a study of a mutant IDH1 vaccine in newly diagnosed glioma. Study at large: The initiation of vaccination occurred 4-6 weeks after radiotherapy alone, or with temozolomide cycles.

Regarding this clone: Its antigen is not identified. Other nucleotide sequences from this sample produce the same CDR3.

V was pared by 3 bases and J by 5 bases, with 3 bases of the junction left unmatched. CDR3 length equals 14 residues. Germline assignment: CDR1 SGHRS and CDR2 YFSETQ. Using immunoSEQ multiplex PCR, the repertoire was profiled, and TCRdb retains in-frame clones only, with some absent. Found here are fewer than 45,000 clones, over 70% of them singletons; the top ten hold approximately 6.8%. The time point here: week 23, last vaccination. Topical imiquimod accompanied each vaccine dose, which consisted of 300 ug of mutant IDH1 20-mer peptide. The chain combines TRBV5-1 with TRBJ2-1, with 9 bases fitting TRBD1. The sample here was PBMCs, taken from a glioma patient whose treatment included an IDH1 peptide vaccine. The receptor's source is a woman in her thirties or forties with glioma. Some clones in this sample may be carry-over from other donors' samples. CDR3 sequence: CASSSGQGHNEQFF. CDR3 bases: TGCGCCAGCAGCTCGGGACAGGGCCACAATGAGCAGTTCTTC.